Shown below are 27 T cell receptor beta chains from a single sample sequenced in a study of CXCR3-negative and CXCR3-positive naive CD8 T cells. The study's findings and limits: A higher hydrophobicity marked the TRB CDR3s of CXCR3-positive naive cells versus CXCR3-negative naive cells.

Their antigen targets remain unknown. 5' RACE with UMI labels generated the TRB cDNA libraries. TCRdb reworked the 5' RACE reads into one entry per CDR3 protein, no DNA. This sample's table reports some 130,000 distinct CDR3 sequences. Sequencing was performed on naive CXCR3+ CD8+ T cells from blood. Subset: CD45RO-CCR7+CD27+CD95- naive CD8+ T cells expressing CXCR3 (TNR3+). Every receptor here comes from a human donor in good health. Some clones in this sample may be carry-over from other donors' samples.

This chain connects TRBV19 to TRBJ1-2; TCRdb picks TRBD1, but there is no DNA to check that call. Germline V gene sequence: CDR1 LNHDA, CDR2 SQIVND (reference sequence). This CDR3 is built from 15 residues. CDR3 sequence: CASSIGGRGLSGYTF.

This CDR3 reads CASSLEWSGLEQYF. This chain links TRBV5-5 with TRBJ2-7. Germline CDR1 reads SGHKS; CDR2 reads YYEKEE (reference sequence). CDR3 length equals 14 residues. The whole variable domain, remainder taken from reference TRBV5-5 and TRBJ2-7, is DAGVTQSPTHLIKTRGQQVTLRCSPISGHKSVSWYQQVLGQGPQFIFQYYEKEERGRGNFPDRFSARQFPNYSSELNVNALLLGDSALYLCASSLEWSGLEQYFGPGTRLTVT.

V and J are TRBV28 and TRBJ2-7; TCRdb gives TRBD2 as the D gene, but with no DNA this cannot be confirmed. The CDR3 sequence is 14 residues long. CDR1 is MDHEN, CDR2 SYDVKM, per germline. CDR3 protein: CASSLRLATYEQYF.

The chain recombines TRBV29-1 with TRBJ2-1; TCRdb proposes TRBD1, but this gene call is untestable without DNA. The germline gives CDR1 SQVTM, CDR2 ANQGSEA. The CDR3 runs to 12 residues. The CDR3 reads CSVDNPVNEQFF.

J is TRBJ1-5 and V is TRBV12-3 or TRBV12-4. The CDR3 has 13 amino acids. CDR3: CASSLGQSQPQHF.

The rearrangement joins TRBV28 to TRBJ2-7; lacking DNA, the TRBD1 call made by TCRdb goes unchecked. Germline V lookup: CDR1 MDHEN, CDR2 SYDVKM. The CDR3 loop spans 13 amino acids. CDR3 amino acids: CASSPSTGYEQYF.

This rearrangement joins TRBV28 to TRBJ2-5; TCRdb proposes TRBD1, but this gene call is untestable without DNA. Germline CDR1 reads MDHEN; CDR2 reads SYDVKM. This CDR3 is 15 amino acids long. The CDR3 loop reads CASSFDRAAQETQYF. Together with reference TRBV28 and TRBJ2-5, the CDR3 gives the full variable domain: DVKVTQSSRYLVKRTGEKVFLECVQDMDHENMFWYRQDPGLGLRLIYFSYDVKMKEKGDIPEGYSVSREKKERFSLILESASTNQTSMYLCASSFDRAAQETQYFGPGTRLLVL.

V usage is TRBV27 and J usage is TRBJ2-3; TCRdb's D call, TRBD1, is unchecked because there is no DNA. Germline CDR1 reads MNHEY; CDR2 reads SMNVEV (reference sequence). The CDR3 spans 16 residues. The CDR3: CASSLTRGGGTDTQYF.

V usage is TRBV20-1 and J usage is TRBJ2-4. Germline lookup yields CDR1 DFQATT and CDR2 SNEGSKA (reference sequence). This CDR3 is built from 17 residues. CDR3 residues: CSAITNPIRQDQNIQYF.

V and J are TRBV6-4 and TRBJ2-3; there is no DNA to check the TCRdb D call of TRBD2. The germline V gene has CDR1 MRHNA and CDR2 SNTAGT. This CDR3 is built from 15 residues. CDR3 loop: CASSVPGGNTDTQYF.

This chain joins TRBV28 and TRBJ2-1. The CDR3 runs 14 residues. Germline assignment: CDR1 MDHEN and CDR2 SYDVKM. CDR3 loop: CASSVPVADNEQFF.

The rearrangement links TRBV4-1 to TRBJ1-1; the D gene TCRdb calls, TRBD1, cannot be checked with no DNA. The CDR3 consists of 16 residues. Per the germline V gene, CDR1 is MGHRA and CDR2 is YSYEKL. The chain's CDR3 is CASSPQQGAPDSETFF.

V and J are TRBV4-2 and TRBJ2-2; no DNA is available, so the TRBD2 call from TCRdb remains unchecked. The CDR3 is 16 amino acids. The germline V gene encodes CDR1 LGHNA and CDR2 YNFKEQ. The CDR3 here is CASSQELAGGDGELFF.

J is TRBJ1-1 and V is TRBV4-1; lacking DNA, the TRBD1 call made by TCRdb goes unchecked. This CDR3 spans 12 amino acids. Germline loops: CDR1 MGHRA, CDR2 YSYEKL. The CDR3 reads CASSQSGTEAFF.

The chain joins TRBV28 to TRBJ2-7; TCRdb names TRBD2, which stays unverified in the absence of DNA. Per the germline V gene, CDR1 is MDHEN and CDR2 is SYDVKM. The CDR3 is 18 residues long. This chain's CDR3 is CASSQGLAGVVNSYEQYF.

CDR3 loop: CASSLGGMSTEAFF. The V call is TRBV5-1, the J call TRBJ1-1. The length of the CDR3 is 14 residues. Germline values: CDR1 SGHRS, CDR2 YFSETQ.

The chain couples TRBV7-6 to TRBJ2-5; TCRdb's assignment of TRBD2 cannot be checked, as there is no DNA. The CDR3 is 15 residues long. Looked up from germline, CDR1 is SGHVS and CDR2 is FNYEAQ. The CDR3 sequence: CASSLVLAEQETQYF. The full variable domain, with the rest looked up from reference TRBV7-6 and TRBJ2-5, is GAGVSQSPRYKVTKRGQDVALRCDPISGHVSLYWYRQALGQGPEFLTYFNYEAQQDKSGLPNDRFSAERPEGSISTLTIQRTEQRDSAMYRCASSLVLAEQETQYFGPGTRLLVL.

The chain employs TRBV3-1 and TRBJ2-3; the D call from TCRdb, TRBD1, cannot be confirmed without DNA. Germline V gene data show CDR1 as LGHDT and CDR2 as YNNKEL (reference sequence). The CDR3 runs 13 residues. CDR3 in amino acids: CASGTVLTDTQYF.

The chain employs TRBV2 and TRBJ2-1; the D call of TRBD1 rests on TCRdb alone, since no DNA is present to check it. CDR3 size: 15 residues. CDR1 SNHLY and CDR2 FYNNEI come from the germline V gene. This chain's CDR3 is CASSLGAGAYNEQFF. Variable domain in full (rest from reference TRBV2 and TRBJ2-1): EPEVTQTPSHQVTQMGQEVILRCVPISNHLYFYWYRQILGQKVEFLVSFYNNEISEKSEIFDDQFSVERPDGSNFTLKIRSTKLEDSAMYFCASSLGAGAYNEQFFGPGTRLTVL.

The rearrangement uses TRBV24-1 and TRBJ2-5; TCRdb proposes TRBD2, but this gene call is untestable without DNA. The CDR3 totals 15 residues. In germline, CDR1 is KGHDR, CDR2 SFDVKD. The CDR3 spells CATSHRRVEGETQYF.

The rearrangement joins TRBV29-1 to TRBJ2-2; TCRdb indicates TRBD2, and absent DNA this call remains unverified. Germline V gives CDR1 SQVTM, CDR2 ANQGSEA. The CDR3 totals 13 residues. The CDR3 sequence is CSAGGPNTGELFF.

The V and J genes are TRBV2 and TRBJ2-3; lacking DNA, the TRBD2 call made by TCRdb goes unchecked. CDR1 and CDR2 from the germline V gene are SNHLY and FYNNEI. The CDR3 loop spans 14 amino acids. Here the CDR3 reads CASGEDSYTDTQYF.

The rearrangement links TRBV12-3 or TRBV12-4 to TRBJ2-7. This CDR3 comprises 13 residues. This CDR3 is CASSFSTMGEQYF.

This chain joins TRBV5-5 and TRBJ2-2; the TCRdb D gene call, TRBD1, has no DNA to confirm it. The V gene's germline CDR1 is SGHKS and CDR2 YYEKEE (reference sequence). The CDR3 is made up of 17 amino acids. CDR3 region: CASSLDTGTGDTGELFF.

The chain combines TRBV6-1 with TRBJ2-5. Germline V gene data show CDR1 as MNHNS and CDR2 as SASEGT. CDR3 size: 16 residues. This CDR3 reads CASSEYYWQNQETQYF.

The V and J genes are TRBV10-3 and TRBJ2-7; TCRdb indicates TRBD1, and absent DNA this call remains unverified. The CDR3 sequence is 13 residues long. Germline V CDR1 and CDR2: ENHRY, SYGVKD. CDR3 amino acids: CAIRGDSLDEQYF.

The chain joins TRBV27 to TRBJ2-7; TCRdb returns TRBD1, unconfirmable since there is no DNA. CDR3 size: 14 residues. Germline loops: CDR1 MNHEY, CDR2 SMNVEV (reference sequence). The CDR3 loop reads CASSKTGFVHEQYF.